Given below is one TCR beta chain in context. Data came from immunoSEQ multiplex PCR; TCRdb stores just in-frame clones and leaves some out. The sample has roughly 48,000 clones, about 85% seen once. This sample was taken from a study of OX40 agonist ivuxolimab in advanced cancers. This material consisted of CD4+ or CD8+ T cells sorted from blood, taken in a trial of the OX40 agonist ivuxolimab. The receptor was derived from an adult with an advanced solid tumor such as melanoma, head and neck, liver or kidney cancer.

In nucleotides, the CDR3 is TGTGCCAGCTCAGCGGGGAAGCTCTATGGCTACACCTTC. This codes for CASSAGKLYGYTF. This chain uses TRBV18 with TRBJ1-2; D is uncertain. The CDR3 is made up of 13 amino acids. The V and J ends lost 5 bases and 4 bases respectively, with 11 bases between them. Per the germline V gene, CDR1 is KGHSH and CDR2 is LQKENI.